What follows is one TCR beta chain and its context. These data come from a study of OX40 agonist ivuxolimab in advanced cancers. Repertoires were generated with immunoSEQ multiplex PCR, while TCRdb's copy carries only in-frame clones and drops some. The sample shows 55,000 to 90,000 clones, about 91% of them seen only once. Germline V gene lookup returns CDR1 MGHRA and CDR2 YSYEKL. CDR3 length: 16 residues. After removal of 3 bases from V and 6 bases from J, the junction contained 12 bases not matched to a gene. The sequence came from an adult with an advanced solid tumor such as melanoma, head and neck, liver or kidney cancer. This chain connects TRBV4-1 to TRBJ1-2; 8 bases match TRBD1. Material: CD4+ or CD8+ T cells sorted from blood, obtained in a trial of the OX40 agonist ivuxolimab. CDR3 nucleotide sequence: TGCGCCAGCAGCCAGGAGGGAGGACAGGGATACCATGGCTACACCTTC. Translating gives CASSQEGGQGYHGYTF.